This TCR beta chain was profiled in a study of cytomegalovirus exposure and HLA in healthy donors. Broader study findings: An observed cluster of highly shared sequence variants was recorded as a likely sequencing artifact.

Trimming cost V 5 bases and J 5 bases; bases outside gene matches: 10. This CDR3 comprises 15 residues. Looked up from germline, CDR1 is SGHTS and CDR2 is YDEGEE. In the PCR, 60 Vbeta and 13 Jbeta primers were used. The repertoire was sequenced with immunoSEQ multiplex PCR; TCRdb's copy has only in-frame clones and lacks some. The data show about 160,000 clones, about 85% seen once. Regarding this clone: Its specificity is unknown.

This chain links TRBV5-8 with TRBJ1-1; 9 nucleotides align to TRBD1. The source of this sequence is a man younger than 35 in good health and CMV-seropositive. The material sequenced was PBMCs. The CDR3 coding sequence is TGTGCCAGCAGTTACCGCCGGACAGGGGTGACTGAAGCTTTCTTT. The encoded protein is CASSYRRTGVTEAFF.